These 5 T cell receptor beta chains were sequenced from one sample in a study of blood T cell repertoires in COVID-19. Data came from immunoSEQ multiplex PCR; TCRdb stores just in-frame clones and leaves some out. The data show some 110,000 clones, with around 86% seen just once and roughly 5.4% held by the top ten. The sequenced material came from peripheral blood. Every receptor here comes from a human donor in a cohort sampled during active COVID-19.

The CDR3 sequence is CASTGDDRMGTQYF. CDR3 coding DNA: TGCGCCAGCACGGGGGACGACAGAATGGGTACGCAGTATTTT. The V and J genes are TRBV5-1 and TRBJ2-3; D is perhaps TRBD2 (6 bases). Trimming took off 6 bases at V and 8 bases at J, with 19 bases between the two ends. Germline-derived CDR1 and CDR2 are SGHRS and YFSETQ. The CDR3 length is 14 residues.

The chain links TRBV30 to TRBJ2-3; maybe TRBD1 (5 bases). This CDR3 spans 16 amino acids. The V end lost 2 bases, the J end lost 0 bases, and 15 bases lay between the germline ends. CDR1 GTSNPN and CDR2 SVGIG come from the germline V gene (reference sequence). The CDR3, as DNA: TGTGCCTGGAGTTCTGGACATCGGATTAGCACAGATACGCAGTATTTT. Encoded protein: CAWSSGHRISTDTQYF.

V usage is TRBV28 and J usage is TRBJ2-5; TRBD2 matches 11 bases. J gave up 4 bases and V 6 bases, and 10 bases lay outside the gene matches. Germline V gene sequence: CDR1 MDHEN, CDR2 SYDVKM. This CDR3 is 16 amino acids long. The CDR3 here is CASSFSGRALVETQYF. The CDR3, as DNA: TGTGCCAGCAGCTTTAGCGGGAGGGCCCTCGTAGAGACCCAGTACTTC.

The gene calls are TRBV15 and TRBJ2-5; tentative D call: TRBD2 (5 bases). The germline gives CDR1 LNHNV, CDR2 YYDKDF (reference sequence). The ends were cut back, 0 bases at V and 2 bases at J, with 10 bases in the middle. The CDR3 loop spans 15 amino acids. CDR3 nucleotides: TGTGCCACCAGCAGAGATCGGAGGCAACAAGAGACCCAGTACTTC. It yields the protein CATSRDRRQQETQYF.

CDR3 sequence: CASSPFSGRSYEQYF. The CDR3 region has the DNA TGCGCCAGCAGCCCCTTTAGCGGGAGGAGCTACGAGCAGTACTTC. The chain carries TRBV4-1 and TRBJ2-7; 10 bases align to TRBD2. The CDR3 has 15 amino acids. Germline values: CDR1 MGHRA, CDR2 YSYEKL. V lost 4 bases to trimming and J lost 3 bases; unmatched junction nucleotides: 6.